The 25 T cell receptor beta chains reported below all come from one sample, sequenced in a study of cytomegalovirus exposure and HLA in healthy donors. The study ran its PCR with 60 Vbeta and 13 Jbeta primers. Some clones are missing from TCRdb's copy, which holds only in-frame ones; the method was immunoSEQ multiplex PCR. The table has 75,000 to 95,000 clones, 70% to 85% seen once. Material: PBMCs. These receptors were taken from a man younger than 35 in good health and CMV-seronegative.

The chain employs TRBV7-8 and TRBJ2-7; a possible D gene is TRBD2 (6 bases). From germline, CDR1 is SGHVS and CDR2 FQNEAQ. Trimming left V 5 bases short and J 1 base short, with 12 bases between. The CDR3 has 14 residues. In DNA, the CDR3 is TGTGCCAGCAGCGTTAGGACTACTTCCTACGAGCAGTACTTC. Its protein product is CASSVRTTSYEQYF.

The V gene is TRBV7-2, the J gene TRBJ2-2; D is perhaps TRBD1 (5 bases). The V end lost 3 bases, the J end lost 4 bases, and 18 bases lay between the germline ends. The CDR3 has 17 residues. Looked up from germline, CDR1 is SGHTA and CDR2 is FQGNSA. In DNA form, the CDR3 reads TGTGCCAGCAGCTTGGGGTTGGGGCGAATACCCACCGGGGAGCTGTTTTTT. It is translated as CASSLGLGRIPTGELFF. Variable domain in full (rest from reference TRBV7-2 and TRBJ2-2): GAGVSQSPSNKVTEKGKDVELRCDPISGHTALYWYRQSLGQGLEFLIYFQGNSAPDKSGLPSDRFSAERTGGSVSTLTIQRTQQEDSAVYLCASSLGLGRIPTGELFFGEGSRLTVL.

The chain joins TRBV25-1 to TRBJ1-1; D gene unclear. Germline CDR1 reads MGHDK; CDR2 reads SYGVNS. The CDR3 totals 13 residues. Trimming pared 6 bases from V and 5 bases from J, leaving 13 bases between. CDR3 loop: CASRGVGGTEAFF. The DNA of the CDR3 is TGTGCCAGCAGGGGTGTCGGAGGTACTGAAGCTTTCTTT.

V gene TRBV5-4 combines with J gene TRBJ1-2; 7 bases match TRBD1. The J segment lost 3 bases and the V segment lost 4 bases, leaving 6 bases of the junction unmatched. This CDR3 comprises 14 residues. In germline, CDR1 is SGHNT, CDR2 YYREEE (reference sequence). The CDR3 region is CASSGTVTHYGYTF. The CDR3 coding sequence is TGTGCCAGCAGCGGGACAGTGACTCACTATGGCTACACCTTC.

The chain couples TRBV6-5 to TRBJ1-6; 9 bases map to TRBD1. CDR3 size: 13 residues. Per the germline V gene, CDR1 is MNHEY and CDR2 is SVGAGI. Trimming took 6 bases from V and 11 from J; bases not matched to a gene: 5. CDR3 nucleotide sequence: TGTGCCAGCAGACAGGGGGCCAGGCCACCCCTCCACTTT. Its translation is CASRQGARPPLHF.

The sample holds one count of this clone. The gene calls are TRBV1 and TRBJ2-1; TRBD2 is the table's D call, not checked against the DNA. TRBV1 corresponds to a pseudogene. CDR3 length equals 20 residues. As DNA, the CDR3 is TGCACCAGCAGCCAAGAGAAATTAGCGGGAGCGGATAACCCCTACAATGAGCAGTTCTTC. It codes for CTSSQEKLAGADNPYNEQFF.

This clone was detected a few times. The gene calls are TRBV19 and TRBJ1-1; a weak D match, TRBD1 (5 bases). Germline lookup yields CDR1 LNHDA and CDR2 SQIVND (reference sequence). The CDR3 consists of 13 residues. V was trimmed by 4 bases and J by 4 bases, leaving 10 bases between them. CDR3 sequence: CASSRQGITEAFF. In DNA, the CDR3 is TGTGCCAGTAGTAGGCAGGGAATCACTGAAGCTTTCTTT.

The V and J genes are TRBV10-3 and TRBJ1-2; 7 bases match TRBD1. The CDR3 sequence is 13 residues long. Germline trimming cut 4 bases from V and 3 bases from J; bases unmatched to any gene: 2. CDR1 and CDR2 from the germline V gene are ENHRY and SYGVKD. This chain's CDR3 is CAISGQGDYGYTF. DNA for the CDR3: TGTGCCATCAGTGGACAGGGAGACTATGGCTACACCTTC.

The rearrangement joins TRBV14 to TRBJ1-1, with a possible D match to TRBD1 (5 bases). The CDR3 extends over 13 amino acids. Trimming took 5 bases from V and 1 from J, leaving 8 bases between them. Germline-derived CDR1 and CDR2 are SGHDN and FVKESK. DNA for the CDR3: TGTGCCAGCAGCAAACAGGAGAACACTGAAGCTTTCTTT. Protein product: CASSKQENTEAFF.

The CDR3 DNA reads as TGCGCCAGCAGCGCCTCAATAGCCGGGACCTACGAGCAGTACTTC. Amino acids: CASSASIAGTYEQYF. V gene TRBV5-1 combines with J gene TRBJ2-7, with a tentative D call TRBD2 (5 bases). Germline V gene sequence: CDR1 SGHRS, CDR2 YFSETQ. The ends were cut back, 4 bases at V and 2 bases at J, with 16 bases in the middle. The CDR3 is made up of 15 amino acids.

The chain joins TRBV23-1 to TRBJ1-2; TRBD1 aligns across 9 bases. TRBV23-1 is filed as an ORF, its function uncertain. The CDR3 sequence is 16 residues long. V lost 2 bases, J lost 7 bases, and 11 bases stayed unmatched. This chain's CDR3 is CASSQTGTGRHCGYTF. CDR3 sequence (DNA): TGCGCCAGCAGTCAAACCGGGACAGGGCGTCATTGTGGCTACACCTTC.

The rearrangement joins TRBV11-2 to TRBJ2-7; D not certain. The germline CDR1 and CDR2 sequences are SGHAT and FQNNGV. The germline V and J ends were trimmed by 5 bases and 5 bases, with 13 bases remaining between them. The CDR3 has 13 amino acids. The chain's CDR3 is CASSRAQSHEQYF. CDR3 in DNA: TGTGCCAGCAGCCGCGCACAGAGCCACGAGCAGTACTTC.

The V and J genes are TRBV27 and TRBJ2-1; 14 nucleotides line up with TRBD2. This CDR3 has 14 residues. V trimming: 2 bases; J trimming: 13 bases; junction bases outside the gene matches: 4. Germline CDR1 reads MNHEY; CDR2 reads SMNVEV (reference sequence). CDR3 in DNA: TGTGCCAGCAGTTTAATGGGACTAGCGGGAGCACAGTTCTTC. Amino acids: CASSLMGLAGAQFF.

J is TRBJ2-2 and V is TRBV6-1, with 10 positions matching TRBD1. The CDR3 is made up of 14 amino acids. Germline lookup yields CDR1 MNHNS and CDR2 SASEGT. J lost 8 bases, V lost 4 bases, and 4 bases had no gene match. The CDR3 loop is CASSGQGAGGELFF. For the CDR3, the DNA is TGTGCCAGCAGTGGACAGGGGGCAGGTGGGGAGCTGTTTTTT.

This clone was counted once. The chain links TRBV4-1 to TRBJ1-2; D remains unclear. Germline loops: CDR1 MGHRA, CDR2 YSYEKL. The CDR3 is 15 residues long. V was cut by 2 bases and J by 0 bases, with 10 bases left in between. This CDR3 is CASSQLPAPNYGYTF. The DNA of the CDR3 is TGCGCCAGCAGCCAATTACCAGCGCCTAACTATGGCTACACCTTC.

This clone was seen a handful of times. The chain combines TRBV2 with TRBJ2-1, with 11 nucleotides matching TRBD2. Looked up from germline, CDR1 is SNHLY and CDR2 is FYNNEI. The CDR3 extends over 16 amino acids. J lost 9 bases, V lost 7 bases, and 14 bases had no gene match. Here the CDR3 reads CASTEGSGRALGEQFF. CDR3 coding DNA: TGTGCCAGCACTGAGGGTAGCGGGAGGGCCCTCGGTGAGCAGTTCTTC.

The gene calls are TRBV2 and TRBJ2-3; tentative D call: TRBD2 (6 bases). V was trimmed by 4 bases and J by 1 base, leaving 9 bases between them. In germline, CDR1 is SNHLY, CDR2 FYNNEI. This CDR3 has 14 amino acids. CDR3 DNA sequence: TGTGCCAGCAGTGTGAGGAGGGGCACAGATACGCAGTATTTT. This encodes CASSVRRGTDTQYF.

On this clone: The junction does not match germline at one end; this may be a read error. This chain uses TRBV5-1 with TRBJ1-5; the match to TRBD1 covers 10 bases. The CDR3 extends over 14 amino acids. In germline, CDR1 is SGHRS, CDR2 YFSETQ. The CDR3 DNA sequence: TGCGCCAGCAGATTGGACAGGGGGAATCAGCCCCAGCATTTT. Translated, it gives CASRLDRGNQPQHF.

V gene TRBV6-4 combines with J gene TRBJ1-5, with a tentative D call TRBD1 (6 bases). Trimming shortened V by 8 bases and J by 1 base, and 15 bases separated the two germline ends. This CDR3 region has 15 residues. The V gene's germline CDR1 is MRHNA and CDR2 SNTAGT. The chain's CDR3 is CASFREGDSNQPQHF. The CDR3 region has the DNA TGTGCCAGCTTTAGGGAGGGGGACAGCAATCAGCCCCAGCATTTT.

This sequence joins TRBV7-8 and TRBJ2-2; no firm D call. This CDR3 has 14 residues. Trimming took off 2 bases at V and 7 bases at J, with 11 bases between the two ends. Germline CDR1 reads SGHVS; CDR2 reads FQNEAQ. The CDR3 spells CASSLLLQIGELFF. CDR3 sequence (DNA): TGTGCCAGCAGCTTATTGTTGCAGATCGGGGAGCTGTTTTTT.

The chain has TRBV10-2 and TRBJ2-4, with D perhaps matching TRBD1 (5 bases). This CDR3 is 14 amino acids long. Trimming took 1 base from V and 2 from J, leaving 6 bases between them. Looked up from germline, CDR1 is WSHSY and CDR2 is SAAADI. This CDR3 is CASSEWGSKNIQYF. Here the CDR3 DNA reads TGCGCCAGCAGTGAGTGGGGCTCCAAAAACATTCAGTACTTC.

The chain combines TRBV10-3 with TRBJ1-1; 9 bases align to TRBD1. The CDR3 contains 14 residues. The germline gives CDR1 ENHRY, CDR2 SYGVKD. The trim removed 10 bases at V and 1 base at J, leaving 7 bases unmatched. CDR3 loop: CATGTGRWNTEAFF. The CDR3 nucleotides read TGTGCCACAGGGACAGGGAGGTGGAACACTGAAGCTTTCTTT.

This chain uses TRBV28 with TRBJ2-1; perhaps TRBD2 as D (5 bases). The CDR3 is 15 residues long. CDR1 is MDHEN and CDR2 is SYDVKM in the germline V gene. The V end was cut by 3 bases, the J end by 3 bases, with 12 bases between. The CDR3 nucleotides read TGTGCCAGCAGTTTTGTGGGAGTCGACTACAATGAGCAGTTCTTC. This codes for CASSFVGVDYNEQFF.

The chain is built from TRBV15 and TRBJ1-6, with 9 positions matching TRBD1. J was trimmed by 6 bases and V by 0 bases; bases with no gene match: 15. The CDR3 contains 20 residues. Germline V gene data show CDR1 as LNHNV and CDR2 as YYDKDF (reference sequence). The CDR3 spells CATSRDRGTGNVKGNSPLHF. The CDR3 region has the DNA TGTGCCACCAGCAGAGATAGGGGGACAGGGAATGTTAAGGGTAATTCACCCCTCCACTTT.

This rearrangement joins TRBV28 to TRBJ2-3; D possibly corresponds to TRBD2 (5 bases). CDR1 is MDHEN, CDR2 SYDVKM, per germline. V was cut by 5 bases and J by 8 bases, with 17 bases left in between. There are 14 residues in the CDR3. CDR3 nucleotide sequence: TGTGCCAGCAGTACCCACGGACTTTTGGGTACGCAGTATTTT. Residues: CASSTHGLLGTQYF.